The rows below give T cell receptor beta chains drawn from one sample of a study of blood T cell repertoires in COVID-19. Profiling relied on immunoSEQ multiplex PCR, and the TCRdb table lists in-frame clones only, not all of them. The table lists fewer than 350,000 clones, around four fifths of them singletons. The specimen sequenced was peripheral blood. The origin of the receptors is a woman in her forties or fifties with active or convalescent COVID-19. CDR3s include the opening cysteine and the closing phenylalanine or tryptophan. The D gene is left open where the match is weak. Only part of the rows carry a size: once, few, many, or a class if the clone is expanded.

>TRBV7-9|-|TRBJ2-3|14|-
CASSLASGTDTQYF
TGTGCCAGCAGCTTAGCGTCAGGGACAGATACGCAGTATTTT
>TRBV20-1|-|TRBJ2-7|11|-
CSAHRVFEQYF
TGCAGTGCCCACAGGGTTTTCGAGCAGTACTTC
>TRBV5-1|-|TRBJ2-4|14|-
CASSLGGASNIQYF
TGCGCCAGCAGCTTGGGTGGGGCAAGTAACATTCAGTACTTC
>TRBV2|TRBD1|TRBJ1-1|14|few
CASIDRGRRTEAFF
TGTGCCAGCATCGACAGGGGACGAAGGACTGAAGCTTTCTTT
>TRBV6-1|TRBD1|TRBJ1-2|18|few
CASSGFTGGGQFYYGYTF
TGTGCCAGCAGTGGTTTCACCGGGGGGGGACAGTTTTACTATGGCTACACCTTC
>TRBV2|TRBD1|TRBJ1-4|15|-
CASSEETGVGEKLFF
TGTGCCAGCAGTGAAGAGACAGGGGTTGGTGAAAAACTGTTTTTT
>TRBV9|-|TRBJ2-3|15|-
CASSPSRLSTDTQYF
TGTGCCAGCAGCCCCTCCCGTCTTAGCACAGATACGCAGTATTTT
>TRBV7-2|-|TRBJ2-2|13|few
CASSPNRAGELFF
TGTGCCAGCAGCCCCAATAGAGCCGGGGAGCTGTTTTTT
>TRBV9|-|TRBJ1-1|15|once
CASSVGDAGRSEAFF
TGTGCCAGCAGCGTGGGCGATGCCGGAAGGTCGGAAGCTTTCTTT
>TRBV27|TRBD2|TRBJ2-7|14|-
CASRSLAASYEQYF
TGTGCCAGCAGATCCCTAGCGGCGTCCTACGAGCAGTACTTC
>TRBV7-9|-|TRBJ2-3|15|-
CASSSLARSTDTQYF
TGTGCCAGCAGCTCCCTAGCGAGATCCACAGATACGCAGTATTTT
>TRBV12-3/TRBV12-4|-|TRBJ2-1|13|-
CASSPNTENEQFF
TGTGCCAGCAGCCCGAACACAGAGAATGAGCAGTTCTTC
>TRBV2|TRBD1|TRBJ2-5|14|-
CASTLDRGQETQYF
TGTGCCAGCACTTTGGACAGGGGGCAAGAGACCCAGTACTTC
>TRBV11-2|-|TRBJ2-7|15|once
CASSLGRGKAYEQYF
TGTGCCAGCAGCTTAGGGCGCGGTAAAGCCTACGAGCAGTACTTC
>TRBV19|TRBD2|TRBJ2-1|15|-
CASSPGTSLYNEQFF
TGTGCCAGTAGTCCCGGGACTAGCCTCTACAATGAGCAGTTCTTC